This T cell receptor beta chain was captured by sequencing in a study of CD4+ T cells in melanoma. V dropped 5 bases and J dropped 5; count of bases not matched to a gene: 2. Germline lookup yields CDR1 MNHEY and CDR2 SMNVEV (reference sequence). CDR3 length equals 13 residues. Study conclusions and caveats: CD8+ T cell, macrophage and B cell function reportedly correlated with neoantigen-specific CD4+ T cells. Reportedly, melanoma neoantigen-specific CD4+ T cells showed varied differentiation states.

Repertoires were generated with immunoSEQ multiplex PCR, while TCRdb's copy carries only in-frame clones and drops some. The sample holds 120,000 to 150,000 clones, roughly 91% seen once. About this clone: What it binds is unknown.

The V gene is TRBV27, the J gene TRBJ1-5, with TRBD1 matching 8 bases. The receptor comes from a human donor with melanoma. CDR3 protein: CASSRTGYQPQHF. CDR3 nucleotides: TGTGCCAGCAGTCGGACAGGGTATCAGCCCCAGCATTTT.